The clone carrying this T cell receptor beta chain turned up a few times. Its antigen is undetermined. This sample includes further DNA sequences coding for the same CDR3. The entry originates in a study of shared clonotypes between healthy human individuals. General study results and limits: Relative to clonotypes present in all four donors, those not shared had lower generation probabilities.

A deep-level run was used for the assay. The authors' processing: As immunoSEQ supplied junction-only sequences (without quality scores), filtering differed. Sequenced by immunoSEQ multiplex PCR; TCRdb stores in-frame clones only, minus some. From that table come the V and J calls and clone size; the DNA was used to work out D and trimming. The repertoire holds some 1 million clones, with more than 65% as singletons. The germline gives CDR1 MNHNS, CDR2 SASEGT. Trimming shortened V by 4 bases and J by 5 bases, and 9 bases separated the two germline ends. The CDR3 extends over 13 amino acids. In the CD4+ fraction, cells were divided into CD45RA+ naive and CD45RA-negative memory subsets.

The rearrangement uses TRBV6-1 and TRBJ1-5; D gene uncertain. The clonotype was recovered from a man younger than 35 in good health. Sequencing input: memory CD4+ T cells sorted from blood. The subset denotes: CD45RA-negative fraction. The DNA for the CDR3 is TGTGCCAGCAGTGTCAACGGGGATCAGCCCCAGCATTTT. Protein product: CASSVNGDQPQHF.